The 18 T cell receptor beta chains presented below share a single source sample, sequenced in a study of T-cell memory formation after mild COVID-19. TCRdb reprocessed the 5' RACE reads via MiXCR and lists one record per CDR3 protein. The table lists 500,000 to 600,000 distinct CDR3 sequences, roughly 17% of them singletons. Sequenced sample: PBMCs or a T cell subset sorted from them (not recorded which). The source of these receptors is an adult woman who had mild COVID-19 (a few samples of this study predate the infection). Cell type and time point are not known.

This clonotype was found a few times. The chain employs TRBV19 and TRBJ2-2; unclear D gene. The V gene lost 7 bases and the J gene lost 1 base, with 4 bases spanning the gap. CDR1 and CDR2 from the germline V gene are LNHDA and SQIVND (reference sequence). This CDR3 contains 12 residues. CDR3 sequence reads: CASKENTGELFF. The CDR3 nucleotides read TGTGCCAGTAAGGAGAACACCGGGGAGCTGTTTTTT.

There are a few counts of this clonotype. This rearrangement joins TRBV20-1 to TRBJ1-2; tentative D call: TRBD1 (5 bases). The V gene lost 6 bases and the J gene lost 7 bases, with 15 bases spanning the gap. Germline V gene sequence: CDR1 DFQATT, CDR2 SNEGSKA (reference sequence). The CDR3 loop spans 12 amino acids. The CDR3 protein is CSAAQEGSGYTF. The CDR3 coding sequence is TGCAGTGCAGCACAGGAGGGGAGTGGCTACACCTTC.

The rearrangement joins TRBV5-1 to TRBJ2-6; the match to TRBD1 covers 10 bases. V dropped 1 base and J dropped 2; count of bases not matched to a gene: 3. Germline CDR1 and CDR2: SGHRS and YFSETQ. The CDR3 is 17 residues long. The CDR3 sequence: CASSLTGQGPGANVLTF. For the CDR3, the DNA is TGCGCCAGCAGCTTGACGGGACAGGGGCCTGGGGCCAACGTCCTGACTTTC.

The V call is TRBV18, the J call TRBJ2-4, with D perhaps assigned TRBD1 or TRBD2 (6 bases each). Trimming removed 1 base from V and 0 bases from J, with 22 bases in between. The CDR3 is 20 amino acids. CDR1 and CDR2 (germline): KGHSH, LQKENI. The CDR3 bases are TGTGCCAGCTCACCACTCCCATACGCCAGGGGAGGAGTAGCCAAAAACATTCAGTACTTC. It is translated as CASSPLPYARGGVAKNIQYF.

The chain combines TRBV5-5 with TRBJ1-2; D may be TRBD1 (5 bases). The CDR3 contains 13 residues. V was clipped by 4 bases and J by 3 bases, with 10 bases between them. The germline CDR1 and CDR2 sequences are SGHKS and YYEKEE (reference sequence). CDR3 coding DNA: TGTGCCAGCAGCAATCCGGGACACTATGGCTACACCTTC. Translated: CASSNPGHYGYTF. Full variable domain (rest looked up from reference TRBV5-5 and TRBJ1-2): DAGVTQSPTHLIKTRGQQVTLRCSPISGHKSVSWYQQVLGQGPQFIFQYYEKEERGRGNFPDRFSARQFPNYSSELNVNALLLGDSALYLCASSNPGHYGYTFGSGTRLTVV.

This clonotype was found a few times. The chain combines TRBV7-6 with TRBJ2-1; tentative D call: TRBD2 (6 bases). The CDR3 runs to 16 residues. Trimming took 5 bases from V and 5 from J, leaving 19 bases between them. Germline values: CDR1 SGHVS, CDR2 FNYEAQ. CDR3 amino acids: CASSLLSRSGNNEQFF. The CDR3 nucleotides are TGTGCCAGCAGCCTACTCTCCCGTAGCGGCAACAATGAGCAGTTCTTC.

This CDR3 is CASSYSRPALTTNTEAFF. In DNA, the CDR3 is TGTGCCAGCAGTTACTCGAGGCCAGCGCTTACGACCAACACTGAAGCTTTCTTT. The chain carries TRBV6-5 and TRBJ1-1, with D uncertain. In germline, CDR1 is MNHEY, CDR2 SVGAGI. The CDR3 consists of 18 residues. V was cut by 0 bases and J by 2 bases, with 19 bases left in between.

The rearrangement links TRBV7-2 to TRBJ2-5; TRBD2 aligns across 13 bases. The CDR3 totals 17 residues. CDR1 and CDR2 from the germline V gene are SGHTA and FQGNSA. V lost 2 bases to trimming and J lost 4 bases; unmatched junction nucleotides: 7. DNA of the CDR3: TGTGCCAGCAGCTTATTACTAGCGGGAGGGGGACGAGAGACCCAGTACTTC. This codes for CASSLLLAGGGRETQYF. Full variable domain (remainder filled in from reference TRBV7-2 and TRBJ2-5): GAGVSQSPSNKVTEKGKDVELRCDPISGHTALYWYRQSLGQGLEFLIYFQGNSAPDKSGLPSDRFSAERTGGSVSTLTIQRTQQEDSAVYLCASSLLLAGGGRETQYFGPGTRLLVL.

The genes are TRBV5-6 and TRBJ2-1; 11 bases agree with TRBD2. Trimming took 4 bases from V and 3 from J; bases not matched to a gene: 12. Germline V lookup: CDR1 SGHDT, CDR2 YYEEEE. This CDR3 is 18 amino acids long. CDR3 in DNA: TGTGCCAGCAGCCCACCCGTCAGGACTAGCGGGTACTACAATGAGCAGTTCTTC. Protein product: CASSPPVRTSGYYNEQFF.

The rearrangement links TRBV15 to TRBJ2-7, with 7 bases matching TRBD1. V gave up 1 base and J gave up 3 bases; unmatched junction bases: 0. This CDR3 contains 13 residues. Germline CDR1 LNHNV, CDR2 YYDKDF (reference sequence). DNA for the CDR3: TGTGCCACCAGCAGAGGGGACAGCTACGAGCAGTACTTC. Translation gives CATSRGDSYEQYF. The whole variable domain, filled in from reference TRBV15 and TRBJ2-7, reads DAMVIQNPRYQVTQFGKPVTLSCSQTLNHNVMYWYQQKSSQAPKLLFHYYDKDFNNEADTPDNFQSRRPNTSFCFLDIRSPGLGDTAMYLCATSRGDSYEQYFGPGTRLTVT.

J is TRBJ2-1 and V is TRBV5-5; D possibly corresponds to TRBD2 (5 bases). V shed 3 bases and J shed 0 bases, with 13 bases lying between them. CDR1 is SGHKS, CDR2 YYEKEE, per germline (reference sequence). This CDR3 comprises 16 residues. The CDR3 reads CASSYQAASSYNEQFF. The CDR3 DNA is TGTGCCAGCAGCTACCAAGCGGCGAGCTCCTACAATGAGCAGTTCTTC.

This clonotype was recorded a few times. The rearrangement joins TRBV6-1 to TRBJ1-5, with D hard to call. This CDR3 contains 16 residues. Trimming took 3 bases from V and 4 from J, leaving 16 bases between them. The germline V gene encodes CDR1 MNHNS and CDR2 SASEGT. The CDR3 reads CASSDIGSAANQPQHF. The CDR3 DNA sequence: TGTGCCAGCAGTGATATCGGGTCGGCCGCGAATCAGCCCCAGCATTTT.

The V gene is TRBV29-1, the J gene TRBJ2-3, with no clear D. Trimming shortened V by 1 base and J by 9 bases, and 14 bases separated the two germline ends. Germline-derived CDR1 and CDR2 are SQVTM and ANQGSEA. This CDR3 contains 13 residues. The CDR3: CSVEGGWAVTQYF. The CDR3, as DNA: TGCAGCGTTGAAGGAGGCTGGGCAGTAACGCAGTATTTT.

The chain is built from TRBV2 and TRBJ2-1, with 10 bases lining up with TRBD1. CDR3 size: 15 residues. Germline V CDR1 and CDR2: SNHLY, FYNNEI. The ends lost 3 bases at V and 6 bases at J; junction bases unmatched: 5. The CDR3: CASSERQGARNEQFF. CDR3 sequence (DNA): TGTGCCAGCAGTGAGAGACAGGGGGCGCGCAATGAGCAGTTCTTC.

This clonotype was counted many times. The chain employs TRBV12-3 or TRBV12-4 and TRBJ1-1; 10 bases align to TRBD1. The CDR3 covers 18 residues. With 5 bases clipped from V and 0 bases from J, the junction kept 12 bases outside the gene matches. DNA for the CDR3: TGTGCCAGCAGTCTCTGGACAGGGGGGCCCACGATGAACACTGAAGCTTTCTTT. This codes for CASSLWTGGPTMNTEAFF.

J is TRBJ2-5 and V is TRBV24-1, with D unresolved. Trimming pared 4 bases from V and 0 bases from J, leaving 5 bases between. CDR1 and CDR2 from the germline V gene are KGHDR and SFDVKD. The CDR3 extends over 13 amino acids. The CDR3 bases are TGTGCCACCAGTGACGGGTACCAAGAGACCCAGTACTTC. This encodes CATSDGYQETQYF.

This sequence joins TRBV12-5 and TRBJ2-2; D gene uncertain. This CDR3 comprises 13 residues. Germline-derived CDR1 and CDR2 are LGHNT and FRNRAP. Between the trimmed V and J ends, which lost 0 bases and 7 bases, there was a span of 6 bases. CDR3 sequence reads: CASGLVPGGELFF. CDR3 coding DNA: TGTGCTAGTGGTTTGGTACCGGGCGGGGAGCTGTTTTTT.

This clonotype was seen repeatedly, ten times or more. The chain is built from TRBV24-1 and TRBJ2-2; tentative D call: TRBD1 (6 bases). Between the trimmed V and J ends, which lost 4 bases and 4 bases, there was a span of 15 bases. The CDR3 runs 16 residues. Germline loops: CDR1 KGHDR, CDR2 SFDVKD. CDR3 residues: CATSDTHRARTGELFF. CDR3 nucleotides: TGTGCCACCAGTGACACACACAGGGCCCGCACCGGGGAGCTGTTTTTT.